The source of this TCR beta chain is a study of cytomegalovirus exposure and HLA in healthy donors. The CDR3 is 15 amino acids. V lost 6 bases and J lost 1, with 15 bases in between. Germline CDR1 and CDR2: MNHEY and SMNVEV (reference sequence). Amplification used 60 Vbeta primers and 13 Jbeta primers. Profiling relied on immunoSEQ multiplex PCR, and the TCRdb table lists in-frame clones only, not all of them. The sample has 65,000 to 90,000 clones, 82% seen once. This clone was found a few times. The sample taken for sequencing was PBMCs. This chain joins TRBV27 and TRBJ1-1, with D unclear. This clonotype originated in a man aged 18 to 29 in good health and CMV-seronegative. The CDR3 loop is CASRNAPGKNTEAFF. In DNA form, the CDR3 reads TGTGCCAGCAGGAACGCCCCCGGGAAGAACACTGAAGCTTTCTTT.